These 4 T cell receptor beta chains were all obtained from the same sample, sequenced in a study of blood T cell repertoires in COVID-19. Libraries were prepared by immunoSEQ multiplex PCR; TCRdb keeps only in-frame clonotypes and omits some of them. This table has around 130,000 clones, more than 75% appearing once. Sequencing was carried out using peripheral blood. These receptors were collected from a man in his sixties or seventies with active COVID-19.

This chain links TRBV10-3 with TRBJ2-1; 9 bases agree with TRBD2. V gave up 2 bases and J gave up 5 bases; unmatched junction bases: 7. Germline assignment: CDR1 ENHRY and CDR2 SYGVKD. This CDR3 spans 16 amino acids. The CDR3, as DNA: TGTGCCATCAGTGAGAGTAGCGGGAGCGGCAACAATGAGCAGTTCTTC. This sequence encodes CAISESSGSGNNEQFF.

The chain couples TRBV3-1 (or the pseudogene TRBV3-2) to TRBJ2-7; 11 nucleotides align to TRBD2. CDR1 and CDR2 from the germline V gene are LGHDT and YNNKEL (reference sequence). The junction had 8 bases not matched to a gene; V was cut back by 0 bases and J by 4 bases. This CDR3 is 17 amino acids long. Here the CDR3 reads CASSQDWLAGGGYEQYF. The CDR3 DNA sequence: TGTGCCAGCAGCCAAGATTGGCTAGCGGGAGGAGGGTACGAGCAGTACTTC.

The rearrangement joins TRBV11-1 to TRBJ2-1; 9 positions match TRBD1. From germline, CDR1 is SGHAT and CDR2 FQDESV (reference sequence). Trimming at V came to 1 base and at J to 6 bases, leaving 7 bases not matched to a gene. The length of the CDR3 is 16 residues. DNA of the CDR3: TGTGCCAGCAGCTTAGAGGGGGGGACAGGGATCAATGAGCAGTTCTTC. Protein product: CASSLEGGTGINEQFF. The full variable domain, rest sourced from reference TRBV11-1 and TRBJ2-1, is EAEVAQSPRYKITEKSQAVAFWCDPISGHATLYWYRQILGQGPELLVQFQDESVVDDSQLPKDRFSAERLKGVDSTLKIQPAELGDSAMYLCASSLEGGTGINEQFFGPGTRLTVL.

This clone occurred a few times. The chain couples TRBV6-6 to TRBJ1-3; tentative D call: TRBD1 (5 bases). CDR1 and CDR2 (germline): MNHNY, SVGAGI (reference sequence). The CDR3 is 15 amino acids. V gave up 5 bases and J gave up 0 bases, with 11 bases separating them. CDR3 DNA sequence: TGTGCCAGCAGTCAACAGGTTCGCTCTGGAAACACCATATATTTT. This sequence encodes CASSQQVRSGNTIYF.